This TCR beta chain was documented in a study of early T cells in non-severe SARS-CoV-2 infection. Study summary: Chains from this unsorted whole-blood bulk RNA could not be paired. Whole-study results and caveats: There was a bias toward anti-spike CD8 responses in VDJdb matching, which missed private and CD4 specificities.

Unique molecular identifiers were added to individual cDNA molecules. Each CDR3 protein gets one entry after TCRdb re-called the 5' RACE reads with MiXCR. The table shows roughly 86,000 distinct CDR3 sequences, with roughly 5.7% occurring only once. V lost 3 bases to trimming and J lost 7 bases, with 13 bases between them. This CDR3 has 15 residues. Germline V CDR1 and CDR2: LGHDT, YNNKEL (reference sequence). Note on this clonotype: The antigen remains unidentified.

The V and J genes are TRBV3-1 and TRBJ1-6; tentatively, D is TRBD1 (5 bases). This sequence originates from an adult who was a healthcare worker with PCR-confirmed SARS-CoV-2 infection or an uninfected control (not recorded which). Sequenced input: whole blood. In DNA form, the CDR3 reads TGTGCCAGCAGCCACACCGACAGCCAAAATTCACCCCTCCACTTT. Amino acids: CASSHTDSQNSPLHF.